These 14 T cell receptor beta chains originate from one sample sequenced in a study of T cell responses to AZD1222 COVID-19 vaccine. Clones were read by immunoSEQ multiplex PCR, and TCRdb kept only the in-frame ones, dropping some. The table has approximately 170,000 clones, roughly 94% seen once. Material: peripheral blood, obtained 28 days after the second AZD1222 dose. The receptors stem from an adult who received the AZD1222 COVID-19 vaccine.

The V call is TRBV10-1, the J call TRBJ2-7; no clear D. The CDR3 length is 13 residues. V dropped 0 bases and J dropped 4 bases, with 7 bases sitting between them. CDR1 is WNHNN and CDR2 is SYGVQD in the germline V gene (reference sequence). The CDR3 region is CASSESPGYEQYF. DNA of the CDR3: TGCGCCAGCAGTGAGTCTCCGGGTTACGAGCAGTACTTC.

This chain connects TRBV23-1 to TRBJ2-7; TRBD1 matches 10 bases. TRBV23-1 is an open reading frame, and its role is uncertain. With V trimmed by 3 bases and J by 1 base, 12 bases remained unmatched. This CDR3 contains 18 residues. The CDR3 region has the DNA TGCGCCAGCAGTCACCCCCAGGGACAGGGGAGGAAGTCCTACGAGCAGTACTTC. This sequence encodes CASSHPQGQGRKSYEQYF.

The chain carries TRBV10-3 and TRBJ1-1, with TRBD1 identical over 8 bases. Germline V lookup: CDR1 ENHRY, CDR2 SYGVKD. The V and J ends lost 8 bases and 5 bases, in that order; junction bases with no gene match: 10. This CDR3 is built from 14 residues. CDR3 bases: TGTGCCATCGAAAAAATCAGGGGGCAAACTGAAGCTTTCTTT. Protein sequence: CAIEKIRGQTEAFF.

The chain is built from TRBV7-2 and TRBJ1-6; no reliable D call. Trimming took off 1 base at V and 7 bases at J, with 11 bases between the two ends. Germline lookup yields CDR1 SGHTA and CDR2 FQGNSA. This CDR3 region has 15 residues. As DNA, the CDR3 is TGTGCCAGCAGCTTAGTGGGGAACGACAATTCACCCCTCCACTTT. Encoded protein: CASSLVGNDNSPLHF.

The genes are TRBV3-1 (or the pseudogene TRBV3-2) and TRBJ1-2; D is uncertain. V lost 0 bases, J lost 4 bases, and 12 bases lay in between. Germline lookup yields CDR1 LGHDT and CDR2 YNNKEL (reference sequence). The CDR3 totals 15 residues. Here the CDR3 reads CASSQDLGSLYGYTF. CDR3 bases: TGTGCCAGCAGCCAAGATCTGGGCAGCCTCTATGGCTACACCTTC.

This clone is a singleton in its sample. V and J are TRBV9 and TRBJ1-5, with 10 nucleotides matching TRBD1. This CDR3 is built from 15 residues. Trimming took 2 bases from V and 6 from J; bases not matched to a gene: 5. CDR1 is SGDLS, CDR2 YYNGEE, per germline. CDR3 nucleotides: TGTGCCAGCAGCGTCGGACAGGGGGTATCTCAGCCCCAGCATTTT. The encoded protein is CASSVGQGVSQPQHF.

The rearrangement joins TRBV25-1 to TRBJ1-6; a possible D gene is TRBD1 (5 bases). V was trimmed by 6 bases and J by 7 bases, leaving 10 bases between them. The CDR3 contains 13 residues. Germline V gene data show CDR1 as MGHDK and CDR2 as SYGVNS. CDR3 sequence reads: CASSRALNSPLHF. CDR3 coding DNA: TGTGCCAGCAGCAGGGCCCTAAATTCACCCCTCCACTTT.

V and J are TRBV6-5 and TRBJ1-1, with D hard to call. The V end was cut by 2 bases, the J end by 3 bases, with 7 bases between. Germline values: CDR1 MNHEY, CDR2 SVGAGI. CDR3 length equals 13 residues. CDR3 in amino acids: CASSYEGYTEAFF. As DNA, the CDR3 is TGTGCCAGCAGTTACGAGGGTTACACTGAAGCTTTCTTT.

The gene calls are TRBV5-4 and TRBJ1-2; TRBD1 aligns across 11 bases. Germline values: CDR1 SGHNT, CDR2 YYREEE (reference sequence). The CDR3 is 15 residues long. The V gene end was trimmed by 4 bases and the J gene end by 2 bases; junction bases not matched to a gene: 4. The CDR3 DNA is TGTGCCAGCAGCCCAGGGACAGGGGGGAACTATGGCTACACCTTC. This gives the protein CASSPGTGGNYGYTF.

This chain joins TRBV18 and TRBJ2-5; 7 nucleotides agree with TRBD1. After removal of 3 bases from V and 2 bases from J, the junction contained 6 bases not matched to a gene. Germline CDR1 KGHSH, CDR2 LQKENI. The CDR3 consists of 15 residues. CDR3 sequence: CASSPRQGSQETQYF. CDR3 bases: TGTGCCAGCTCACCCAGACAGGGCTCTCAAGAGACCCAGTACTTC.

This clone was recorded only once. V gene TRBV14 combines with J gene TRBJ1-6; possibly TRBD1 for D (6 bases). The CDR3 sequence is 15 residues long. V was cut by 3 bases and J by 8 bases, with 14 bases left in between. Germline V lookup: CDR1 SGHDN, CDR2 FVKESK. For the CDR3, the DNA is TGTGCCAGCAGCCATAAGACAGGTCTCCATTCACCCCTCCACTTT. It codes for CASSHKTGLHSPLHF.

V gene TRBV2 combines with J gene TRBJ2-7; D gene unclear. CDR3 length: 15 residues. CDR1 and CDR2 (germline): SNHLY, FYNNEI. V was pared by 8 bases and J by 2 bases, with 19 bases between. CDR3 bases: TGTGCCAGCGATAACATCGAACGGCAGCCCTACGAGCAGTACTTC. Its protein is CASDNIERQPYEQYF.

This chain links TRBV19 with TRBJ1-1; the D is unclear. This CDR3 region has 12 residues. The germline V and J ends were trimmed by 3 bases and 5 bases, with 7 bases remaining between them. Germline V lookup: CDR1 LNHDA, CDR2 SQIVND (reference sequence). The CDR3: CASSMGLTEAFF. In DNA, the CDR3 is TGTGCCAGTAGTATGGGGTTGACTGAAGCTTTCTTT.

This clone was detected once. The V and J genes are TRBV5-1 and TRBJ1-1, with 9 positions matching TRBD1. This CDR3 is built from 18 residues. V gave up 4 bases and J gave up 0 bases; unmatched junction bases: 13. The germline gives CDR1 SGHRS, CDR2 YFSETQ. The CDR3 is CASSGGQGTAGMNTEAFF. The CDR3 DNA follows: TGCGCCAGCAGCGGGGGACAGGGTACGGCGGGCATGAACACTGAAGCTTTCTTT. The whole variable domain, remainder taken from reference TRBV5-1 and TRBJ1-1, is KAGVTQTPRYLIKTRGQQVTLSCSPISGHRSVSWYQQTPGQGLQFLFEYFSETQRNKGNFPGRFSGRQFSNSRSEMNVSTLELGDSALYLCASSGGQGTAGMNTEAFFGQGTRLTVV.